This T cell receptor beta chain was sequenced during a study of early T cells in non-severe SARS-CoV-2 infection. One entry per CDR3 protein results from TCRdb running MiXCR on the 5' RACE reads. This repertoire shows tens of thousands of distinct CDR3 sequences, less than 15% found once; its top ten account for roughly 4.2%. V lost 4 bases and J 4 bases, leaving 15 bases between the germline ends. CDR3 size: 15 residues. CDR1 is LNHDA and CDR2 is SQIVND in the germline V gene (reference sequence). The chain couples TRBV19 to TRBJ2-3; no reliable D call. The source is an adult who was a healthcare worker with PCR-confirmed SARS-CoV-2 infection or an uninfected control (not recorded which). The sequencing input was whole blood. For the CDR3, the DNA is TGTGCCAGTAGTAGGTTCGATCTTTTTCCAGATACGCAGTATTTT. Protein sequence: CASSRFDLFPDTQYF.